This T cell receptor beta chain was recovered during a study of cytomegalovirus exposure and HLA in healthy donors. Overall study results and limits: The authors enumerated some 160 TCR beta chains as linked to cytomegalovirus.

In its sample, this clone was seen a few times. Its target is not known. Produced via immunoSEQ multiplex PCR; TCRdb's table is partial and in-frame only. The table has a few hundred thousand clones, roughly 90% seen once. The specimen was PBMCs. The receptor comes from a woman in her late teens or twenties in good health and CMV-seronegative.

CDR3 nucleotides: TGTGCCAGCAGTGAGGAGAGTGGAAGCACAGATACGCAGTATTTT. Translation: CASSEESGSTDTQYF. The rearrangement links TRBV6-1 to TRBJ2-3; unclear D gene. This CDR3 comprises 15 residues. Germline V gives CDR1 MNHNS, CDR2 SASEGT. V lost 3 bases, J lost 0 bases, and 10 bases lay in between.